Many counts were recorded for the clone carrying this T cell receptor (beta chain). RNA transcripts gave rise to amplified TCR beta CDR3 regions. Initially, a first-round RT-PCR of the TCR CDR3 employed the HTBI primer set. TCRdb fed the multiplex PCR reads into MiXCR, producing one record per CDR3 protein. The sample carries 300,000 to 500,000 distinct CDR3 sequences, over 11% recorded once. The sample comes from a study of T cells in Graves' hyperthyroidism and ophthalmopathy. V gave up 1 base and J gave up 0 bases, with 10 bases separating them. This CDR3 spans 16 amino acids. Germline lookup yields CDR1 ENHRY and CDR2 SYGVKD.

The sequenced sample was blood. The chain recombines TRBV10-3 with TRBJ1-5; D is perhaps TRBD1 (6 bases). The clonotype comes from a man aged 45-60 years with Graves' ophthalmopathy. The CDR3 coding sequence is TGTGCCATCAGTGAGTTGGGGGGCTATAGCAATCAGCCCCAGCATTTT. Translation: CAISELGGYSNQPQHF.